Below, 6 T cell receptor beta chains from the same sample are listed, as sequenced in a study of CD8 T cells in Susac syndrome. With random hexamers, roughly 0.5 to 1 ug RNA was reverse transcribed. TCRdb reanalysed the immunoSEQ multiplex PCR reads using MiXCR and keeps one entry per CDR3 protein. The data hold about 81,000 distinct CDR3 sequences, with approximately 93% observed a single time. What was sequenced was CD8+ T cells from PBMCs. These receptors all stem from a human donor with Susac syndrome.

The chain employs TRBV9 and TRBJ2-1; D gene unclear. CDR1 and CDR2 from the germline V gene are SGDLS and YYNGEE. The CDR3 sequence is 13 residues long. Trimming removed 0 bases at V and 3 bases at J, with 4 bases between. CDR3 residues: CASSVGHYNEQFF. Written as DNA, the CDR3 is TGTGCCAGCAGCGTAGGACACTACAATGAGCAGTTCTTC.

Only one count was recorded for this clonotype. The chain recombines TRBV2 with TRBJ2-5; no clear D. V was shortened by 1 base and J by 4 bases, with 10 bases between the two germline ends. In germline, CDR1 is SNHLY, CDR2 FYNNEI. This CDR3 has 14 amino acids. DNA for the CDR3: TGTGCCAGCAGTGAAGGGAACGCTGGAGAGACCCAGTACTTC. Its translation is CASSEGNAGETQYF.

This chain connects TRBV20-1 to TRBJ2-2; 7 nucleotides agree with TRBD1. CDR1 and CDR2 from the germline V gene are DFQATT and SNEGSKA (reference sequence). The V gene end was trimmed by 6 bases and the J gene end by 1 base; junction bases not matched to a gene: 8. The CDR3 totals 15 residues. The CDR3 sequence: CSAEAYRGNTGELFF. The CDR3, as DNA: TGCAGTGCGGAGGCGTACAGGGGGAACACCGGGGAGCTGTTTTTT.

This rearrangement joins TRBV14 to TRBJ2-7; tentatively, D is TRBD2 (6 bases). V was trimmed by 3 bases and J by 2 bases, leaving 11 bases between them. CDR3 size: 14 residues. Germline V gene data show CDR1 as SGHDN and CDR2 as FVKESK. CDR3 sequence (DNA): TGTGCCAGCAGCCAGGCCCTAGCGACCTACGAGCAGTACTTC. Encoded protein: CASSQALATYEQYF.

A remark on this clonotype: One junction end does not reproduce the germline sequence, and a read error may be involved. The chain employs TRBV29-1 and TRBJ2-1; 7 nucleotides line up with TRBD2. Per germline, CDR1 SQVTM and CDR2 ANQGSEA. CDR3 length: 14 amino acids. The CDR3 protein is CSVEDRIERGSSLF. CDR3 nucleotide sequence: TGCAGCGTTGAAGATAGGATCGAGCGGGGTTCGTCGCTCTTC.

The chain joins TRBV7-6 to TRBJ1-5, with a tentative D call TRBD1 (5 bases). With 4 bases removed from V and 2 bases from J, the gap between germline ends came to 9 bases. CDR3 length: 14 residues. Germline V CDR1 and CDR2: SGHVS, FNYEAQ. The CDR3 loop reads CASSSRDGNQPQHF. The CDR3 nucleotides are TGTGCCAGCAGCTCCCGGGACGGCAATCAGCCCCAGCATTTT.